One and the same sample provided the 31 T cell receptor beta chains below, sequenced in a study of blood T cell repertoires in COVID-19. Data came from immunoSEQ multiplex PCR; TCRdb stores just in-frame clones and leaves some out. The table has 150,000 to 200,000 clones, about 80% seen once; the top ten hold around 7%. What was sequenced was peripheral blood. Receptors were obtained from a woman in her forties with COVID-19, enrolled during active disease.

There are a few counts of this clone. V usage is TRBV7-9 and J usage is TRBJ1-5, with 9 nucleotides matching TRBD1. V was clipped by 5 bases and J by 4 bases; unmatched bases: 12. Germline CDR1 SEHNR, CDR2 FQNEAQ (reference sequence). The CDR3 length is 17 residues. The CDR3 nucleotides are TGTGCCAGCAGCCAGGCGCCCGGGACAGGGACGAATCAGCCCCAGCATTTT. This codes for CASSQAPGTGTNQPQHF.

This chain links TRBV5-6 with TRBJ2-2; maybe TRBD2 (5 bases). Trimming took off 4 bases at V and 0 bases at J, with 7 bases between the two ends. This CDR3 has 14 amino acids. Germline V lookup: CDR1 SGHDT, CDR2 YYEEEE. CDR3 loop: CASSRGPNTGELFF. The CDR3 DNA follows: TGTGCCAGCAGCAGAGGGCCGAACACCGGGGAGCTGTTTTTT.

The V call is TRBV30, the J call TRBJ1-6; D gene ambiguous. The CDR3 covers 13 residues. V was trimmed by 5 bases and J by 10 bases, leaving 15 bases between them. Per the germline V gene, CDR1 is GTSNPN and CDR2 is SVGIG (reference sequence). This chain's CDR3 is CAWGNSGASPLHF. The CDR3 DNA reads as TGTGCCTGGGGAAACTCGGGAGCATCACCCCTCCACTTT.

J is TRBJ2-5 and V is TRBV7-8; 14 bases agree with TRBD2. V was pared by 8 bases and J by 13 bases, with 15 bases of the junction left unmatched. Germline CDR1 SGHVS, CDR2 FQNEAQ. This CDR3 has 15 residues. CDR3 bases: TGTGCCAGCGAGCAAGGGACTAGCGGGAGCATAGGGGGGTACTTC. Translation: CASEQGTSGSIGGYF.

The chain uses TRBV19 and TRBJ1-3, with TRBD1 as a possible D gene (5 bases). The germline CDR1 and CDR2 sequences are LNHDA and SQIVND (reference sequence). CDR3 length: 16 residues. V was pared by 5 bases and J by 0 bases, with 14 bases between. This CDR3 is CASSPRDFISGNTIYF. The CDR3 DNA sequence: TGTGCCAGTAGTCCCCGGGACTTTATCTCTGGAAACACCATATATTTT. Using reference TRBV19 and TRBJ1-3 for the parts outside the CDR3, the full variable domain is DGGITQSPKYLFRKEGQNVTLSCEQNLNHDAMYWYRQDPGQGLRLIYYSQIVNDFQKGDIAEGYSVSREKKESFPLTVTSAQKNPTAFYLCASSPRDFISGNTIYFGEGSWLTVV.

The chain carries TRBV19 and TRBJ2-1; no clear D. This CDR3 is built from 15 residues. Germline loops: CDR1 LNHDA, CDR2 SQIVND (reference sequence). V lost 5 bases and J lost 0, with 11 bases in between. The CDR3 loop is CASSVGMSSYNEQFF. CDR3 sequence (DNA): TGTGCCAGTAGTGTAGGCATGAGCTCCTACAATGAGCAGTTCTTC.

The V call is TRBV2, the J call TRBJ2-7; the match to TRBD1 covers 7 bases. This CDR3 is built from 16 residues. Germline trimming cut 1 base from V and 0 bases from J; bases unmatched to any gene: 6. Germline CDR1 reads SNHLY; CDR2 reads FYNNEI. CDR3 in amino acids: CASSEGKGASSYEQYF. The CDR3 bases are TGTGCCAGCAGTGAAGGGAAGGGGGCGAGCTCCTACGAGCAGTACTTC.

The V call is TRBV29-1, the J call TRBJ1-2; 8 nucleotides agree with TRBD1. CDR1 is SQVTM and CDR2 is ANQGSEA in the germline V gene. V lost 0 bases, J lost 12 bases, and 3 bases stayed unmatched. This CDR3 spans 11 amino acids. Written as DNA, the CDR3 is TGCAGCGTTGAAGAGAACAGGGGGAACACCTTC. Translated, it gives CSVEENRGNTF.

V usage is TRBV7-8 and J usage is TRBJ1-1; a possible D gene is TRBD1 (6 bases). Deletions cut 5 bases from V and 7 bases from J, with 29 bases between. This CDR3 is built from 18 residues. Germline V gene sequence: CDR1 SGHVS, CDR2 FQNEAQ. The CDR3 sequence: CASSTIGGASGIHNEAFF. The CDR3 DNA is TGTGCCAGCAGCACAATAGGGGGGGCCAGTGGAATACATAATGAAGCTTTCTTT.

The chain carries TRBV19 and TRBJ1-5; D is uncertain. The germline V and J ends were trimmed by 3 bases and 1 base, with 16 bases remaining between them. The germline V gene encodes CDR1 LNHDA and CDR2 SQIVND (reference sequence). CDR3 length: 17 residues. The CDR3 reads CASSIREGRGSNQPQHF. CDR3 DNA sequence: TGTGCCAGTAGTATTCGGGAAGGGCGAGGAAGCAATCAGCCCCAGCATTTT. Drawing the rest from reference TRBV19 and TRBJ1-5, the complete variable domain is DGGITQSPKYLFRKEGQNVTLSCEQNLNHDAMYWYRQDPGQGLRLIYYSQIVNDFQKGDIAEGYSVSREKKESFPLTVTSAQKNPTAFYLCASSIREGRGSNQPQHFGDGTRLSIL.

V gene TRBV3-1 (or the pseudogene TRBV3-2) combines with J gene TRBJ2-1, with a weak D call TRBD1 (6 bases). V was shortened by 1 base and J by 15 bases, with 13 bases between the two germline ends. CDR3 size: 12 residues. The germline CDR1 and CDR2 sequences are LGHDT and YNNKEL (reference sequence). The DNA of the CDR3 is TGTGCCAGCAGCCAAGGGGAGCAGGGGAGGTTCTTC. Translating it yields CASSQGEQGRFF.

This clone occurred once. This chain uses TRBV9 with TRBJ2-3; weak D call: TRBD2 (6 bases). CDR3 size: 18 residues. Trimming stripped 3 bases from V and 1 base from J, with 21 bases between. The germline gives CDR1 SGDLS, CDR2 YYNGEE. CDR3 amino acids: CASSAPARRARGTDTQYF. DNA of the CDR3: TGTGCCAGCAGCGCACCCGCCCGGAGGGCCAGAGGCACAGATACGCAGTATTTT. Drawing the rest from reference TRBV9 and TRBJ2-3, the complete variable domain is DSGVTQTPKHLITATGQRVTLRCSPRSGDLSVYWYQQSLDQGLQFLIQYYNGEERAKGNILERFSAQQFPDLHSELNLSSLELGDSALYFCASSAPARRARGTDTQYFGPGTRLTVL.

This chain connects TRBV19 to TRBJ2-5; D gene unclear. Trimming took off 5 bases at V and 2 bases at J, with 9 bases between the two ends. The CDR3 spans 13 residues. CDR1 LNHDA and CDR2 SQIVND come from the germline V gene (reference sequence). Here the CDR3 reads CASSVSSQETQYF. Written as DNA, the CDR3 is TGTGCCAGTAGTGTGTCTAGTCAAGAGACCCAGTACTTC.

In this sample, this clone turned up a few times. This chain connects TRBV3-1 (or the pseudogene TRBV3-2) to TRBJ2-7, with unresolved D. The CDR3 consists of 11 residues. The germline gives CDR1 LGHDT, CDR2 YNNKEL (reference sequence). The CDR3 DNA is TGTGCCAGCAGCCAAGCATTCGAGCCGTACGTC. Its protein is CASSQAFEPYV.

This rearrangement joins TRBV18 to TRBJ2-5, with a tentative D call TRBD1 (5 bases). The length of the CDR3 is 14 residues. The germline V gene encodes CDR1 KGHSH and CDR2 LQKENI. Trimming removed 1 base at V and 5 bases at J, with 11 bases between. The CDR3 nucleotides read TGTGCCAGCTCACCACGTACACAGGCGGAGACCCAGTACTTC. It encodes CASSPRTQAETQYF.

The chain joins TRBV29-1 to TRBJ1-3, with D possibly being TRBD1 (6 bases). This CDR3 comprises 13 residues. V lost 5 bases and J lost 1, with 9 bases in between. Germline V gives CDR1 SQVTM, CDR2 ANQGSEA. This CDR3 is CSVTGQSGNTIYF. DNA for the CDR3: TGCAGCGTTACCGGACAGTCTGGAAACACCATATATTTT.

CDR3 loop: CASSSSGSSYNEQFF. CDR3 bases: TGTGCCAGCAGCTCTAGCGGGAGCTCCTACAATGAGCAGTTCTTC. This rearrangement joins TRBV11-2 to TRBJ2-1, with TRBD2 identical over 10 bases. The V gene end was trimmed by 4 bases and the J gene end by 0 bases; junction bases not matched to a gene: 0. Germline V gives CDR1 SGHAT, CDR2 FQNNGV. The CDR3 extends over 15 amino acids.

The J gene is TRBJ2-1, the V gene TRBV9, with 10 nucleotides matching TRBD1. From germline, CDR1 is SGDLS and CDR2 YYNGEE. V lost 3 bases, J lost 4 bases, and 4 bases stayed unmatched. The CDR3 totals 15 residues. The CDR3 reads CASSGGQGVYNEQFF. In DNA, the CDR3 is TGTGCCAGCAGCGGCGGACAGGGGGTATACAATGAGCAGTTCTTC. Full variable domain (rest looked up from reference TRBV9 and TRBJ2-1): DSGVTQTPKHLITATGQRVTLRCSPRSGDLSVYWYQQSLDQGLQFLIQYYNGEERAKGNILERFSAQQFPDLHSELNLSSLELGDSALYFCASSGGQGVYNEQFFGPGTRLTVL.

This rearrangement joins TRBV29-1 to TRBJ1-4; D ambiguous. The CDR3 sequence is 12 residues long. The germline gives CDR1 SQVTM, CDR2 ANQGSEA. The ends were cut back, 7 bases at V and 7 bases at J, with 13 bases in the middle. CDR3 in DNA: TGCAGCGCCAGGTTGTTGGGTGAAAAACTGTTTTTT. Its protein product is CSARLLGEKLFF. The full variable domain, its missing parts supplied by reference TRBV29-1 and TRBJ1-4, is SAVISQKPSRDICQRGTSLTIQCQVDSQVTMMFWYRQQPGQSLTLIATANQGSEATYESGFVIDKFPISRPNLTFSTLTVSNMSPEDSSIYLCSARLLGEKLFFGSGTQLSVL.

The chain couples TRBV5-1 to TRBJ2-5; 8 positions agree with TRBD2. Germline CDR1 SGHRS, CDR2 YFSETQ. The CDR3 is 14 amino acids. The trim removed 4 bases at V and 4 bases at J, leaving 6 bases unmatched. The CDR3 DNA reads as TGCGCCAGCAGCAAAGGACGGGGGGGAGAGACCCAGTACTTC. Translation gives CASSKGRGGETQYF. Full variable domain (rest looked up from reference TRBV5-1 and TRBJ2-5): KAGVTQTPRYLIKTRGQQVTLSCSPISGHRSVSWYQQTPGQGLQFLFEYFSETQRNKGNFPGRFSGRQFSNSRSEMNVSTLELGDSALYLCASSKGRGGETQYFGPGTRLLVL.

V gene TRBV19 combines with J gene TRBJ1-2; 7 bases line up with TRBD1. The length of the CDR3 is 13 residues. V was clipped by 10 bases and J by 8 bases; unmatched bases: 13. Germline CDR1 LNHDA, CDR2 SQIVND (reference sequence). The CDR3 DNA is TGTGCCACCCATAAGTCTGGAGGGGGCGGCTACACCTTC. Protein sequence: CATHKSGGGGYTF. Variable domain in full (rest from reference TRBV19 and TRBJ1-2): DGGITQSPKYLFRKEGQNVTLSCEQNLNHDAMYWYRQDPGQGLRLIYYSQIVNDFQKGDIAEGYSVSREKKESFPLTVTSAQKNPTAFYLCATHKSGGGGYTFGSGTRLTVV.

At least ten counts were recorded for this clone. The gene calls are TRBV6-5 and TRBJ1-2; 8 positions match TRBD1. V shed 2 bases, J shed 8 bases, and the junction held 10 bases outside the gene matches. Germline V gives CDR1 MNHEY, CDR2 SVGAGI. The CDR3 is made up of 15 amino acids. CDR3: CASSYAQTGAEGYTF. CDR3 nucleotides: TGTGCCAGCAGTTACGCCCAGACAGGGGCGGAGGGCTACACCTTC.

This clone showed up just once. This chain connects TRBV14 to TRBJ2-1, with TRBD2 as a possible D gene (6 bases). This CDR3 comprises 17 residues. V lost 6 bases to trimming and J lost 0 bases, with 18 bases between them. Germline CDR1 and CDR2: SGHDN and FVKESK. The CDR3 region is CASRLTRGGNSYNEQFF. CDR3 DNA: TGTGCCAGCAGACTAACTCGGGGCGGGAACTCCTACAATGAGCAGTTCTTC. Complete variable domain (other parts from reference TRBV14 and TRBJ2-1): EAGVTQFPSHSVIEKGQTVTLRCDPISGHDNLYWYRRVMGKEIKFLLHFVKESKQDESGMPNNRFLAERTGGTYSTLKVQPAELEDSGVYFCASRLTRGGNSYNEQFFGPGTRLTVL.

Only a few counts were recorded for this clone. The rearrangement links TRBV19 to TRBJ2-1, with 13 bases identical to TRBD2. CDR1 and CDR2 (germline): LNHDA, SQIVND (reference sequence). The CDR3 spans 21 residues. After removal of 6 bases from V and 0 bases from J, the junction contained 17 bases not matched to a gene. The CDR3 region is CASRSKGKTSGRLSSYNEQFF. DNA of the CDR3: TGTGCCAGTAGATCAAAGGGAAAGACTAGCGGGAGGCTCAGCTCCTACAATGAGCAGTTCTTC.

The rearrangement joins TRBV5-4 to TRBJ2-2; TRBD2 is a possible D gene (7 bases). Per the germline V gene, CDR1 is SGHNT and CDR2 is YYREEE (reference sequence). The CDR3 covers 16 residues. The V and J ends lost 4 bases and 3 bases respectively, with 16 bases between them. The CDR3 region has the DNA TGTGCCAGCAGCATCCCGGGGGGCGCGGACACCGGGGAGCTGTTTTTT. It yields the protein CASSIPGGADTGELFF. The full variable domain, rest sourced from reference TRBV5-4 and TRBJ2-2, is ETGVTQSPTHLIKTRGQQVTLRCSSQSGHNTVSWYQQALGQGPQFIFQYYREEENGRGNFPPRFSGLQFPNYSSELNVNALELDDSALYLCASSIPGGADTGELFFGEGSRLTVL.

V is TRBV7-3 and J is TRBJ2-1; weak D call: TRBD2 (7 bases). Trimming took 0 bases from V and 9 from J, leaving 24 bases between them. CDR1 SGHTA and CDR2 FQGTGA come from the germline V gene. The CDR3 has 18 amino acids. The CDR3 loop reads CASSLTSPLVGGASEQFF. As DNA, the CDR3 is TGTGCCAGCAGCTTAACGTCCCCCCTAGTAGGGGGGGCGAGTGAGCAGTTCTTC.

This clone turned up a few times. The chain combines TRBV6-6 with TRBJ2-2; 7 bases are a match to TRBD1. With V trimmed by 6 bases and J by 6 bases, 13 bases remained unmatched. Germline assignment: CDR1 MNHNY and CDR2 SVGAGI (reference sequence). There are 16 residues in the CDR3. In nucleotides, the CDR3 is TGTGCCAGCAGCCGACCCAAACAGGGGTTCGCCGGGGAGCTGTTTTTT. Encoded protein: CASSRPKQGFAGELFF.

The chain has TRBV25-1 and TRBJ2-5; TRBD1 aligns across 9 bases. Germline V gene lookup returns CDR1 MGHDK and CDR2 SYGVNS. Trimming cost V 4 bases and J 5 bases; bases outside gene matches: 2. This CDR3 has 13 amino acids. CDR3 bases: TGTGCCAGCAGTGGGGACAGGGTTGAGACCCAGTACTTC. Residues: CASSGDRVETQYF.

The rearrangement joins TRBV7-9 to TRBJ2-1; 15 bases align to TRBD2. This CDR3 is 15 amino acids long. Germline trimming cut 7 bases from V and 14 bases from J; bases unmatched to any gene: 12. Per germline, CDR1 SEHNR and CDR2 FQNEAQ (reference sequence). The chain's CDR3 is CASTDGLAGGRREFF. CDR3 coding DNA: TGTGCCAGCACCGACGGACTAGCGGGAGGGCGCCGGGAGTTCTTC. The variable domain in full, with the rest retrieved from reference TRBV7-9 and TRBJ2-1, is DTGVSQNPRHKITKRGQNVTFRCDPISEHNRLYWYRQTLGQGPEFLTYFQNEAQLEKSRLLSDRFSAERPKGSFSTLEIQRTEQGDSAMYLCASTDGLAGGRREFFGPGTRLTVL.

J is TRBJ2-3 and V is TRBV29-1; TRBD2 aligns across 9 bases. Germline trimming cut 6 bases from V and 6 bases from J; bases unmatched to any gene: 7. From germline, CDR1 is SQVTM and CDR2 ANQGSEA. The CDR3 spans 13 residues. The CDR3 loop reads CSVPGLAVDTQYF. The CDR3 DNA is TGCAGCGTGCCGGGACTAGCTGTGGATACGCAGTATTTT.

This chain uses TRBV2 with TRBJ1-1; a weak D match, TRBD1 (5 bases). Germline loops: CDR1 SNHLY, CDR2 FYNNEI. The CDR3 sequence is 13 residues long. V was shortened by 2 bases and J by 7 bases, with 11 bases between the two germline ends. CDR3 region: CASSELGRGEAFF. CDR3 coding DNA: TGTGCCAGCAGTGAATTAGGGAGGGGTGAAGCTTTCTTT. The entire variable domain, with the rest obtained from reference TRBV2 and TRBJ1-1, is as follows: EPEVTQTPSHQVTQMGQEVILRCVPISNHLYFYWYRQILGQKVEFLVSFYNNEISEKSEIFDDQFSVERPDGSNFTLKIRSTKLEDSAMYFCASSELGRGEAFFGQGTRLTVV.